A selection of T cell receptor beta chains follows, all from one sample in a study of OX40 agonist ivuxolimab in advanced cancers. The repertoire was sequenced with immunoSEQ multiplex PCR; TCRdb's copy has only in-frame clones and lacks some. The table shows tens of thousands of clones, with about four fifths occurring only once. The material was CD4+ or CD8+ T cells sorted from blood, obtained in a trial of the OX40 agonist ivuxolimab. The receptors shown here come from an adult with an advanced solid tumor such as melanoma, head and neck, liver or kidney cancer. Each CDR3 is given with its conserved first and last residue. Fields, in order: V gene, D gene, J gene, CDR3 protein. A D gene is named only where the DNA matches it firmly.

v_call: TRBV4-1; d_call: TRBD2; j_call: TRBJ2-1; cdr3_aa: CASSVLAGGPYEQFF
v_call: TRBV7-2; d_call: TRBD2; j_call: TRBJ2-2; cdr3_aa: CASSPLGLAPNTGELFF
v_call: TRBV28; d_call: -; j_call: TRBJ1-3; cdr3_aa: CASSPVHARGNTIYF
v_call: TRBV5-1; d_call: -; j_call: TRBJ2-1; cdr3_aa: CASRPYGGPNNEQFF
v_call: TRBV19; d_call: -; j_call: TRBJ1-5; cdr3_aa: CASKDGYNQPQHF
v_call: TRBV18; d_call: -; j_call: TRBJ2-5; cdr3_aa: CASSPPARAETQYF
v_call: TRBV7-2; d_call: -; j_call: TRBJ2-1; cdr3_aa: CASSLEYSINEQFF
v_call: TRBV5-1; d_call: TRBD1; j_call: TRBJ1-2; cdr3_aa: CASTQQGAYGYTF
v_call: TRBV7-9; d_call: -; j_call: TRBJ1-5; cdr3_aa: CASSLGQGASNQPQHF
v_call: TRBV9; d_call: -; j_call: TRBJ2-2; cdr3_aa: CASTLGPPGELFF
v_call: TRBV5-1; d_call: TRBD1; j_call: TRBJ1-2; cdr3_aa: CASSPEPGTGYGYTF
v_call: TRBV19; d_call: -; j_call: TRBJ2-2; cdr3_aa: CASSMDSVGELFF
v_call: TRBV13; d_call: -; j_call: TRBJ2-1; cdr3_aa: CASSTARGVSSYNEQFF
v_call: TRBV14; d_call: -; j_call: TRBJ2-5; cdr3_aa: CASSQESGVETQYF
v_call: TRBV30; d_call: -; j_call: TRBJ2-1; cdr3_aa: CAWRSGNSYNEQFF
v_call: TRBV29-1; d_call: TRBD1; j_call: TRBJ1-2; cdr3_aa: CSVLDLRDRAGGYTF
v_call: TRBV27; d_call: -; j_call: TRBJ1-5; cdr3_aa: CASSLRPGNQPQHF
v_call: TRBV20-1; d_call: -; j_call: TRBJ2-3; cdr3_aa: CSARPTDTQYF
v_call: TRBV5-1; d_call: TRBD1; j_call: TRBJ1-3; cdr3_aa: CASSPGQGASGNTIYF
v_call: TRBV11-3; d_call: -; j_call: TRBJ1-2; cdr3_aa: CASSSGWSGYTF
v_call: TRBV5-1; d_call: TRBD1; j_call: TRBJ2-4; cdr3_aa: CASSGTGEGGIQYF
v_call: TRBV19; d_call: -; j_call: TRBJ2-3; cdr3_aa: CASSAASTDTQYF
v_call: TRBV5-1; d_call: TRBD2; j_call: TRBJ2-5; cdr3_aa: CASSTGEREFLGETQYF
v_call: TRBV30; d_call: -; j_call: TRBJ2-1; cdr3_aa: CAWSQGVLIGYNEQFF
v_call: TRBV28; d_call: -; j_call: TRBJ2-3; cdr3_aa: CASSAKSDTQYF
v_call: TRBV9; d_call: TRBD1; j_call: TRBJ2-7; cdr3_aa: CASSPRTGLYEQYF
v_call: TRBV28; d_call: -; j_call: TRBJ1-4; cdr3_aa: CASSLFGGDATNEKLFF
v_call: TRBV7-3; d_call: -; j_call: TRBJ2-2; cdr3_aa: CASSPVRGLGTGELFF